The text below deals with one TCR beta chain. The antigen is undetermined. This specimen includes other DNA sequences encoding the same CDR3. The sample is drawn from a study of shared clonotypes between healthy human individuals. Study context: Donors, aged 18 to 49, were a couple of women and three men.

Only in-frame clones appear in the TCRdb table, and some are missing; sequencing was by immunoSEQ multiplex PCR. The table has about 700,000 clones, roughly 70% seen once. Trimming cost V 6 bases and J 5 bases; bases outside gene matches: 6. CDR3 size: 13 residues. Germline CDR1 is MDHEN and CDR2 is SYDVKM. Study-level findings and limits: Between a few donors, naive CD4 clonotypes were shared at a level of about 5%. On the whole, naive subsets had larger estimated richness than memory subsets had. The authors sampled blood alone, and tissue repertoires likely differ.

V is TRBV28 and J is TRBJ1-1, with 7 bases that match TRBD1. Sequencing input: memory CD4+ T cells sorted from blood. Sample subset: CD45RA-negative fraction. This receptor was obtained from a woman aged 25-40 years in good health. CDR3 amino acids: CASRLQGPTEAFF. DNA of the CDR3: TGTGCCAGCAGGTTACAGGGGCCTACTGAAGCTTTCTTT.